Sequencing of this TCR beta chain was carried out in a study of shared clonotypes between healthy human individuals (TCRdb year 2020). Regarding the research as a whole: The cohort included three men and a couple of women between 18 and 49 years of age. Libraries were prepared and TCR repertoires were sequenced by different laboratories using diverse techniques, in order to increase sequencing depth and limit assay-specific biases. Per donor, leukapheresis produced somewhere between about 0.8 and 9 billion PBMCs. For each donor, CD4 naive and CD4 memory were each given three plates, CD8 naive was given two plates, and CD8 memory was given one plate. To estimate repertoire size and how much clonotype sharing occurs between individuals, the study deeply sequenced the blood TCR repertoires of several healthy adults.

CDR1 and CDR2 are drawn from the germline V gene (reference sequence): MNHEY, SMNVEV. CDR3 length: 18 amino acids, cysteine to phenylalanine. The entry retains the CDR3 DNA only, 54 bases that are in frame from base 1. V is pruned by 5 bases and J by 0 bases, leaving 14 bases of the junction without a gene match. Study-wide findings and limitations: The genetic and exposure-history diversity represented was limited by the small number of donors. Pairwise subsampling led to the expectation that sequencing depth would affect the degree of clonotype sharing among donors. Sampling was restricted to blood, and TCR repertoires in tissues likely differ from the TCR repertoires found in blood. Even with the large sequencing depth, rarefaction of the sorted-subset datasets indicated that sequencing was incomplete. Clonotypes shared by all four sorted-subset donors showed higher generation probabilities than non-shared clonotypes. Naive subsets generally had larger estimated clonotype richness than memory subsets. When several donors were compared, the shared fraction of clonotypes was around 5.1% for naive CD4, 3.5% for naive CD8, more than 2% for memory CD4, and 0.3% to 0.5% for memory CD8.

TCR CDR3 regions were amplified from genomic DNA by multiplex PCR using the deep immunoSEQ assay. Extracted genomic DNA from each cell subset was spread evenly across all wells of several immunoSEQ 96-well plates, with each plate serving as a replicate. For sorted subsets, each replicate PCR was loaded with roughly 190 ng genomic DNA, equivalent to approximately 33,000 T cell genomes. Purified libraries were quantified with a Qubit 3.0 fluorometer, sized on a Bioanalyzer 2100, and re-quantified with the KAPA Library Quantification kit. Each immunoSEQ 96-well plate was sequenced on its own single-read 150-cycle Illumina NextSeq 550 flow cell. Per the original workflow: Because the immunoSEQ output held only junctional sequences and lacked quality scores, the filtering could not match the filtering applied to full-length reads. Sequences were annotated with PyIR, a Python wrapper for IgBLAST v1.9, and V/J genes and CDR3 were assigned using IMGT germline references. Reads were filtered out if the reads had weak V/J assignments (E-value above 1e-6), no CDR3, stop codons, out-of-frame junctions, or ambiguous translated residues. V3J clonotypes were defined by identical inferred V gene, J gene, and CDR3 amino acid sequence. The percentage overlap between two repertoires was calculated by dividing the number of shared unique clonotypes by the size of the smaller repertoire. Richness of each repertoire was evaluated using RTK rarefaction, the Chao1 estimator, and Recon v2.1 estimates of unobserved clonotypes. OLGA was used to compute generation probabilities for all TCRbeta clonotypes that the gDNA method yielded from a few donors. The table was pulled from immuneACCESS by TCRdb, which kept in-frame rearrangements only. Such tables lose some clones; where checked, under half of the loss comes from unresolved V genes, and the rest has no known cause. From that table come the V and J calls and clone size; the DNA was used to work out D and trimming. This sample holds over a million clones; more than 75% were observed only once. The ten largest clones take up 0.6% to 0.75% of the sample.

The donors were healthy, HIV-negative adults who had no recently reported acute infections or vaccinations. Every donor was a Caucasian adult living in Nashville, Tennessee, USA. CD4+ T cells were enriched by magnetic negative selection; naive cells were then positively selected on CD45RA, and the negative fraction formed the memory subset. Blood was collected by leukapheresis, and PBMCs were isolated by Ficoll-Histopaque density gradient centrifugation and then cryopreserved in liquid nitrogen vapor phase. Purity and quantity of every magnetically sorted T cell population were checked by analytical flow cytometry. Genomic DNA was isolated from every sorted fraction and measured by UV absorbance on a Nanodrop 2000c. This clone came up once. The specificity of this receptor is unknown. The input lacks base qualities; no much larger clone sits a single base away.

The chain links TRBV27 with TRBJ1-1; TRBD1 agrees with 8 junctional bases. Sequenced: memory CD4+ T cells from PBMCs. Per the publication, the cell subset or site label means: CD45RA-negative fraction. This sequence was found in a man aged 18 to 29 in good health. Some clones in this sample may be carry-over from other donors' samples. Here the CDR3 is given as CASSPVPRGLQLNTEAFF. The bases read TGTGCCAGCAGTCCGGTCCCCAGGGGGCTACAACTGAACACTGAAGCTTTCTTT.